These 7 T cell receptor beta chains originate from one sample sequenced in a study of CXCR3-negative and CXCR3-positive naive CD8 T cells. Researchers prepared the TRB cDNA libraries using 5' RACE with UMI labels. Using the 5' RACE reads, TCRdb records one entry per CDR3 protein without DNA. The repertoire table contains about 40,000 distinct CDR3 sequences. The material sequenced was memory CD8+ T cells from blood. These receptors were taken from a human donor in good health. Some clones in this sample may be carry-over from other donors' samples.

V gene TRBV7-2 combines with J gene TRBJ2-7. From germline, CDR1 is SGHTA and CDR2 FQGNSA. The CDR3 is made up of 14 amino acids. The CDR3 spells CASSYGLELYEQYF.

The V call is TRBV20-1, the J call TRBJ2-3; TCRdb returns TRBD2, unconfirmable since there is no DNA. CDR3 size: 15 residues. Per the germline V gene, CDR1 is DFQATT and CDR2 is SNEGSKA (reference sequence). The CDR3 region is CSARGLAGNADTQYF.

This chain connects TRBV7-2 to TRBJ1-2. The CDR3 spans 15 residues. Per germline, CDR1 SGHTA and CDR2 FQGNSA. The CDR3 region is CASSLMQATGVGYTF. Complete variable domain (other parts from reference TRBV7-2 and TRBJ1-2): GAGVSQSPSNKVTEKGKDVELRCDPISGHTALYWYRQSLGQGLEFLIYFQGNSAPDKSGLPSDRFSAERTGGSVSTLTIQRTQQEDSAVYLCASSLMQATGVGYTFGSGTRLTVV.

The chain is built from TRBV29-1 and TRBJ2-3; TCRdb calls TRBD2, which cannot be checked without DNA. The germline CDR1 and CDR2 sequences are SQVTM and ANQGSEA. This CDR3 has 16 amino acids. The CDR3 loop reads CSVDREGQGSVDTQYF.

CDR3 sequence: CSVEKVTLDYGYTF. The chain employs TRBV29-1 and TRBJ1-2. This CDR3 comprises 14 residues. The V gene's germline CDR1 is SQVTM and CDR2 ANQGSEA. The full variable domain, with the rest looked up from reference TRBV29-1 and TRBJ1-2, is SAVISQKPSRDICQRGTSLTIQCQVDSQVTMMFWYRQQPGQSLTLIATANQGSEATYESGFVIDKFPISRPNLTFSTLTVSNMSPEDSSIYLCSVEKVTLDYGYTFGSGTRLTVV.

V and J are TRBV7-2 and TRBJ2-3; without DNA, the TCRdb call of TRBD2 cannot be checked. The CDR3 sequence is 15 residues long. Germline values: CDR1 SGHTA, CDR2 FQGNSA. This CDR3 is CASSFGARATDTQYF.

The V gene is TRBV27, the J gene TRBJ2-5; TCRdb picks TRBD1, but there is no DNA to check that call. The CDR3 sequence is 12 residues long. The V gene's germline CDR1 is MNHEY and CDR2 SMNVEV (reference sequence). The chain's CDR3 is CASSLDRETQYF.